This TCR beta chain came from a study of CD8 T cell repertoires and HIV-1 epitope variants. The overall study: Twenty-five autologous and known Gag and Nef epitope variant peptides each stimulated T cells separately. Epitopes were three Gag families plus Nef HW9 and YT9. Study-wide findings and caveats: Under 10 antigen-specific TCR beta clonotypes were found; roughly six seemed cross-reactive to variants.

To note about this clone: Its antigen is undetermined.

TCRdb's table, derived via immunoSEQ multiplex PCR, lists solely in-frame clones and lacks some. Of over 4,500 clones listed, 66% are singletons. Germline CDR1 SGDLS, CDR2 YYNGEE. Trimming took 5 bases from V and 4 from J, leaving 18 bases between them. The CDR3 is made up of 16 amino acids. V is TRBV9 and J is TRBJ2-2; D may be TRBD2 (6 bases). The sequence was obtained from a male donor with HIV. Sequencing was carried out using cultured CD8+ T cells derived from PBMCs. CDR3 coding DNA: TGTGCCAGCAGAAGAGACCATCTAGCGCGCACCGGGGAGCTGTTTTTT. This gives the protein CASRRDHLARTGELFF.